Below are 25 T cell receptor beta chains sequenced from a single sample in a study of graft-versus-host responses after intestinal transplantation (dated by TCRdb to the early 2020s). These receptors lack a known antigen. The library was generated by the immunoSEQ multiplex PCR assay. Not all clones reach the TCRdb copy of this immuneACCESS table, which keeps in-frame sequences only. Checked studies attribute under half of the gap to unresolved V genes and leave the rest unexplained. Here the sample has about 94,000 clones; around 90% occur a single time. The ten biggest clones cover approximately 0.5% of the sample. The time point label of this sample denotes: cells obtained before transplantation from donor or recipient. The starting material was unstimulated CD8+ T cells sorted from spleen or lymph node cells, obtained before intestinal transplant. These receptor sequences come from a human donor who received an intestinal transplant.

In its sample, this clone was seen once. J is TRBJ2-1 and V is TRBV27, with 10 bases matching TRBD2. The germline V gene has CDR1 MNHEY and CDR2 SMNVEV (reference sequence). This CDR3 spans 15 amino acids. V trimming: 6 bases; J trimming: 3 bases; junction bases outside the gene matches: 5. Written as DNA, the CDR3 is TGTGCCAGCAGCTTTCTAGCGGGAGACTACAATGAGCAGTTCTTC. Encoded protein: CASSFLAGDYNEQFF.

The count of this clone is one. V gene TRBV5-1 combines with J gene TRBJ1-1, with 8 positions matching TRBD1. Germline loops: CDR1 SGHRS, CDR2 YFSETQ. The CDR3 is made up of 16 amino acids. J gave up 6 bases and V 4 bases, and 14 bases lay outside the gene matches. The CDR3 region is CASSMGPDRALPEAFF. CDR3 nucleotides: TGCGCCAGCAGCATGGGACCGGACAGGGCTCTCCCTGAAGCTTTCTTT.

The V call is TRBV7-9, the J call TRBJ2-1; 9 bases line up with TRBD1. Germline V gene data show CDR1 as SEHNR and CDR2 as FQNEAQ (reference sequence). The CDR3 consists of 15 residues. The CDR3 region is CANRDPLQGALEQFF. The CDR3 DNA follows: TGTGCTAACCGAGATCCATTACAGGGGGCGCTTGAGCAGTTCTTC.

The chain recombines TRBV15 with TRBJ2-5; maybe TRBD1 (5 bases). The CDR3 runs 14 residues. The V end was cut by 1 base, the J end by 5 bases, with 11 bases between. Germline V gives CDR1 LNHNV, CDR2 YYDKDF (reference sequence). For the CDR3, the DNA is TGTGCCACCAGCAGAGGAAGACAGTTGGAGACCCAGTACTTC. Encoded protein: CATSRGRQLETQYF.

The chain is built from TRBV7-9 and TRBJ1-2, with 7 bases identical to TRBD1. This CDR3 contains 16 residues. Germline lookup yields CDR1 SEHNR and CDR2 FQNEAQ (reference sequence). J lost 6 bases, V lost 2 bases, and 12 bases had no gene match. CDR3 in DNA: TGTGCCAGCAGCTTAAACCCCCCGACAGGGTTGAATGGCTACACCTTC. Translated: CASSLNPPTGLNGYTF.

The V call is TRBV29-1, the J call TRBJ2-1; a weak D match, TRBD2 (6 bases). V lost 7 bases and J lost 5, with 15 bases in between. The CDR3 has 13 amino acids. Germline CDR1 and CDR2: SQVTM and ANQGSEA. CDR3 loop: CSARDGENNEQFF. The CDR3 DNA follows: TGCAGCGCGCGGGACGGTGAGAACAATGAGCAGTTCTTC.

The rearrangement uses TRBV4-3 and TRBJ1-2; 11 bases line up with TRBD1. Looked up from germline, CDR1 is LGHNA and CDR2 is YSLEER. V trimming: 0 bases; J trimming: 3 bases; junction bases outside the gene matches: 9. CDR3 length: 18 amino acids. CDR3 nucleotide sequence: TGCGCCAGCAGCCAAGATCTTGTGGGACAGGGGGAGGACTATGGCTACACCTTC. This sequence encodes CASSQDLVGQGEDYGYTF.

This chain connects TRBV4-1 to TRBJ2-7, with TRBD2 matching 11 bases. CDR1 and CDR2 from the germline V gene are MGHRA and YSYEKL. V shed 4 bases and J 3 bases; nucleotides not matched to a gene: 5. The CDR3 runs to 15 residues. As DNA, the CDR3 is TGCGCCAGCAGCCTCAAACTAGCGGGAGTCTACGAGCAGTACTTC. Translation: CASSLKLAGVYEQYF.

The chain couples TRBV4-1 to TRBJ2-1; D possibly corresponds to TRBD2 (6 bases). Trimming took off 5 bases at V and 8 bases at J, with 16 bases between the two ends. Per the germline V gene, CDR1 is MGHRA and CDR2 is YSYEKL. This CDR3 comprises 14 residues. This CDR3 reads CASSSEEGLDEQFF. The CDR3, as DNA: TGCGCCAGCAGCTCAGAGGAGGGTCTGGATGAGCAGTTCTTC.

The V and J genes are TRBV27 and TRBJ2-7; 14 nucleotides match TRBD2. The V gene end was trimmed by 0 bases and the J gene end by 6 bases; junction bases not matched to a gene: 16. Germline values: CDR1 MNHEY, CDR2 SMNVEV (reference sequence). The CDR3 runs 20 residues. The CDR3 region has the DNA TGTGCCAGCAGTTTATCCCCCGGGACTAGCGGGAGTCCGTTTCCTAGCGAGCAGTACTTC. Encoded protein: CASSLSPGTSGSPFPSEQYF.

The chain uses TRBV7-9 and TRBJ2-1, with D unclear. The CDR3 length is 14 residues. V was cut by 5 bases and J by 10 bases, with 18 bases left in between. Germline CDR1 and CDR2: SEHNR and FQNEAQ (reference sequence). The CDR3, as DNA: TGTGCCAGCAGCCCTACTCCCCCGAGGAACGAGCAGTTCTTC. This gives the protein CASSPTPPRNEQFF.

This sequence joins TRBV13 and TRBJ2-1, with 10 bases identical to TRBD2. Per germline, CDR1 PRHDT and CDR2 FYEKMQ (reference sequence). The junction had 4 bases not matched to a gene; V was cut back by 5 bases and J by 3 bases. The CDR3 extends over 15 amino acids. The chain's CDR3 is CASSLLAGGYNEQFF. The CDR3 DNA is TGTGCCAGCAGCCTCTTAGCGGGAGGCTACAATGAGCAGTTCTTC. The full variable domain, rest sourced from reference TRBV13 and TRBJ2-1, is AAGVIQSPRHLIKEKRETATLKCYPIPRHDTVYWYQQGPGQDPQFLISFYEKMQSDKGSIPDRFSAQQFSDYHSELNMSSLELGDSALYFCASSLLAGGYNEQFFGPGTRLTVL.

The chain combines TRBV6-6 with TRBJ2-1; possible D gene TRBD1, 7 bases. The CDR3 is 16 residues long. V was cut by 0 bases and J by 6 bases, with 15 bases left in between. Per the germline V gene, CDR1 is MNHNY and CDR2 is SVGAGI (reference sequence). The CDR3 nucleotides are TGTGCCAGCAGTTACTCCGACAGGGTGGGGGGCAATGAGCAGTTCTTC. Protein product: CASSYSDRVGGNEQFF.

V is TRBV11-2 and J is TRBJ2-3, with D possibly TRBD2 on 6 matching bases. CDR3 length: 16 amino acids. Germline V lookup: CDR1 SGHAT, CDR2 FQNNGV. The V end lost 3 bases, the J end lost 2 bases, and 15 bases lay between the germline ends. This CDR3 is CASSLSGEISTDTQYF. The CDR3, as DNA: TGTGCCAGCAGCTTGTCGGGGGAAATATCCACAGATACGCAGTATTTT.

The J gene is TRBJ2-7, the V gene TRBV5-1; TRBD2 might be the D (6 bases). The CDR3 runs 15 residues. V was clipped by 1 base and J by 3 bases, with 14 bases between them. Germline CDR1 SGHRS, CDR2 YFSETQ. The CDR3, as DNA: TGCGCCAGCAGCTTGATGTCGGGACTCCTCTACGAGCAGTACTTC. This codes for CASSLMSGLLYEQYF.

The chain links TRBV6-1 to TRBJ2-3; D is possibly TRBD1 (6 bases). The CDR3 sequence is 15 residues long. The V end lost 4 bases, the J end lost 6 bases, and 17 bases lay between the germline ends. Germline V lookup: CDR1 MNHNS, CDR2 SASEGT. In DNA form, the CDR3 reads TGTGCCAGCAGTGCAAGAACCGGGCAGGGGGATACGCAGTATTTT. It is translated as CASSARTGQGDTQYF.

The rearrangement links TRBV6-5 to TRBJ2-7; 7 bases line up with TRBD1. V gave up 5 bases and J gave up 4 bases; unmatched junction bases: 5. The CDR3 covers 13 residues. Per germline, CDR1 MNHEY and CDR2 SVGAGI. CDR3 region: CASSQTQGYEQYF. In nucleotides, the CDR3 is TGTGCCAGCAGTCAAACACAGGGGTACGAGCAGTACTTC.

This clone was observed a single time. V gene TRBV4-1 combines with J gene TRBJ2-1; 7 bases map to TRBD1. Germline V gene data show CDR1 as MGHRA and CDR2 as YSYEKL. Germline trimming cut 2 bases from V and 5 bases from J; bases unmatched to any gene: 12. This CDR3 has 17 residues. The CDR3 loop is CASSQFRRQGEDNEQFF. The DNA of the CDR3 is TGCGCCAGCAGCCAATTCCGTCGACAGGGCGAGGACAATGAGCAGTTCTTC.

This clone was seen just once. The chain uses TRBV19 and TRBJ2-7; a possible D gene is TRBD1 (6 bases). This CDR3 comprises 14 residues. V shed 1 base and J shed 1 base, with 8 bases lying between them. Germline values: CDR1 LNHDA, CDR2 SQIVND (reference sequence). The CDR3 here is CASSIGTESYEQYF. The CDR3 region has the DNA TGTGCCAGTAGTATAGGGACAGAATCCTACGAGCAGTACTTC.

J is TRBJ2-7 and V is TRBV14; D not certain. Germline V gene lookup returns CDR1 SGHDN and CDR2 FVKESK. The CDR3 consists of 15 residues. The V gene lost 1 base and the J gene lost 5 bases, with 15 bases spanning the gap. CDR3: CASSQVRSRYNEQYF. The CDR3 nucleotides are TGTGCCAGCAGCCAAGTTCGGAGTCGGTACAACGAGCAGTACTTC. Combining the CDR3 with reference TRBV14 and TRBJ2-7 gives the whole variable domain EAGVTQFPSHSVIEKGQTVTLRCDPISGHDNLYWYRRVMGKEIKFLLHFVKESKQDESGMPNNRFLAERTGGTYSTLKVQPAELEDSGVYFCASSQVRSRYNEQYFGPGTRLTVT.

The chain uses TRBV4-3 and TRBJ1-2, with 7 bases fitting TRBD1. Looked up from germline, CDR1 is LGHNA and CDR2 is YSLEER. CDR3 length equals 14 residues. V dropped 5 bases and J dropped 7; count of bases not matched to a gene: 10. The CDR3 protein is CASSDLRGLGGYTF. CDR3 nucleotide sequence: TGCGCCAGCAGCGATCTGAGGGGGCTGGGTGGCTACACCTTC.

J is TRBJ1-4 and V is TRBV6-1, with D tentatively TRBD1 (5 bases). Trimming cost V 4 bases and J 6 bases, with 18 bases left between them. This CDR3 contains 16 residues. Germline-derived CDR1 and CDR2 are MNHNS and SASEGT. CDR3 sequence: CASSALPGLRDEKLFF. The CDR3 region has the DNA TGTGCCAGCAGTGCCCTCCCGGGACTGAGGGATGAAAAACTGTTTTTT.

The chain links TRBV6-6 to TRBJ2-7; 8 bases fit TRBD1. Trimming at V came to 5 bases and at J to 3 bases, leaving 3 bases not matched to a gene. The CDR3 extends over 13 amino acids. Germline CDR1 is MNHNY and CDR2 is SVGAGI (reference sequence). As DNA, the CDR3 is TGTGCCAGCAGTGCCGGGACAGGCTACGAGCAGTACTTC. This sequence encodes CASSAGTGYEQYF.

CDR3 loop: CASSLRFIGRAIYNEQFF. The DNA of the CDR3 is TGTGCCAGCAGCTTAAGATTCATCGGGAGGGCCATTTACAATGAGCAGTTCTTC. The gene calls are TRBV7-2 and TRBJ2-1, with 8 bases aligning to TRBD2. CDR1 is SGHTA and CDR2 is FQGNSA in the germline V gene. V shed 2 bases, J shed 4 bases, and the junction held 13 bases outside the gene matches. This CDR3 comprises 18 residues.

This rearrangement joins TRBV4-1 to TRBJ1-3; tentatively, D is TRBD1 (5 bases). Trimming pared 3 bases from V and 14 bases from J, leaving 17 bases between. The CDR3 extends over 13 amino acids. From germline, CDR1 is MGHRA and CDR2 YSYEKL. The CDR3 DNA reads TGCGCCAGCAGCCATCCTTCGCCCAGGGATCTATATTTT. Amino acid sequence: CASSHPSPRDLYF.